This T cell receptor beta chain was sequenced in a study of T cell responses to AZD1222 COVID-19 vaccine. The study's findings and limits: The study found vaccine-associated CD4 TCRs spanning spike, dominant at 160-218 and 743-854.

Sequencing used immunoSEQ multiplex PCR; TCRdb keeps in-frame clones, though not all of them. This repertoire shows roughly 67,000 clones, roughly nine tenths found once; its top ten account for over 25%. To note about this clone: The antigen is unknown.

This clonotype was obtained from an adult who received the AZD1222 COVID-19 vaccine. Sequenced material: peripheral blood, taken 28 days after the second AZD1222 dose.

Here the CDR3 DNA reads TGTGCCAGCAGCAGTTCGGGGGCCGCAGATACGCAGTATTTT. Translation: CASSSSGAADTQYF. This sequence joins TRBV11-1 and TRBJ2-3; D possibly matches TRBD1 or TRBD2 (6 bases each). Deletions cut 5 bases from V and 4 bases from J, with 13 bases between. In germline, CDR1 is SGHAT, CDR2 FQDESV (reference sequence). This CDR3 comprises 14 residues.